One sample yielded the 32 T cell receptor beta chains listed below, sequenced in a study of T cell responses to AZD1222 COVID-19 vaccine. Clones were read by immunoSEQ multiplex PCR, and TCRdb kept only the in-frame ones, dropping some. This sample has 150,000 to 200,000 clones, with approximately 94% found just once. This material consisted of peripheral blood, taken on day 0 of AZD1222 vaccination. The receptors come from an adult in good health.

DNA of the CDR3: TGTGCCACCACAGGGGATTATAATGAAAAACTGTTTTTT. It is translated as CATTGDYNEKLFF. The V call is TRBV2, the J call TRBJ1-4; 7 positions agree with TRBD1. CDR1 is SNHLY and CDR2 is FYNNEI in the germline V gene. This CDR3 has 13 amino acids. Trimming at V came to 10 bases and at J to 4 bases, leaving 6 bases not matched to a gene.

V gene TRBV6-5 combines with J gene TRBJ1-6; maybe TRBD1 (6 bases). Deletions cut 6 bases from V and 7 bases from J, with 13 bases between. The CDR3 contains 14 residues. Germline CDR1 is MNHEY and CDR2 is SVGAGI. DNA of the CDR3: TGTGCCAGCAGGACAGGCAGCCCAAATTCACCCCTCCACTTT. Its protein is CASRTGSPNSPLHF.

V gene TRBV19 combines with J gene TRBJ1-4; D remains unclear. V dropped 4 bases and J dropped 0 bases, with 15 bases sitting between them. Germline CDR1 is LNHDA and CDR2 is SQIVND (reference sequence). This CDR3 region has 17 residues. CDR3 residues: CASSTVPLTSTNEKLFF. In DNA form, the CDR3 reads TGTGCCAGTAGTACGGTCCCTCTCACTTCAACTAATGAAAAACTGTTTTTT.

The chain has TRBV20-1 and TRBJ2-7; the D is unclear. The germline gives CDR1 DFQATT, CDR2 SNEGSKA (reference sequence). The V end was cut by 4 bases, the J end by 2 bases, with 3 bases between. The CDR3 is 10 residues long. Here the CDR3 DNA reads TGCAGTGCTACCCCCTACGAGCAGTACTTC. It encodes CSATPYEQYF.

The J gene is TRBJ1-2, the V gene TRBV27; D may be TRBD1 (6 bases). This CDR3 contains 17 residues. Trimming shortened V by 7 bases and J by 3 bases, and 24 bases separated the two germline ends. In germline, CDR1 is MNHEY, CDR2 SMNVEV (reference sequence). CDR3 region: CASTPLGRGAEHYGYTF. The CDR3 DNA sequence: TGTGCCAGCACCCCCCTCGGGAGGGGGGCGGAACACTATGGCTACACCTTC.

V gene TRBV11-3 combines with J gene TRBJ1-3; no clear D gene. CDR3 length: 12 residues. The V gene's germline CDR1 is SGHNT and CDR2 YENEEA. V dropped 7 bases and J dropped 2 bases, with 6 bases sitting between them. Written as DNA, the CDR3 is TGTGCCAGCAAAGGGACTGGAAACACCATATATTTT. Its translation is CASKGTGNTIYF.

This clone came up once. This chain uses TRBV19 with TRBJ2-7, with D possibly being TRBD2 (5 bases). CDR1 and CDR2 from the germline V gene are LNHDA and SQIVND (reference sequence). This CDR3 has 12 residues. V was cut by 5 bases and J by 3 bases, with 8 bases left in between. CDR3 loop: CASSYGNYEQYF. Here the CDR3 DNA reads TGTGCCAGTAGTTACGGGAACTACGAGCAGTACTTC.

The rearrangement uses TRBV30 and TRBJ2-7; D not resolved. The CDR3 loop spans 13 amino acids. Germline lookup yields CDR1 GTSNPN and CDR2 SVGIG (reference sequence). V lost 4 bases to trimming and J lost 0 bases, with 10 bases between them. The CDR3 reads CAWIPGGSYEQYF. In DNA, the CDR3 is TGTGCCTGGATCCCTGGCGGCTCCTACGAGCAGTACTTC.

The chain carries TRBV11-3 and TRBJ1-1; the D is unclear. Germline values: CDR1 SGHNT, CDR2 YENEEA. The CDR3 consists of 13 residues. The V end was cut by 2 bases, the J end by 6 bases, with 10 bases between. CDR3 bases: TGTGCCAGCAGCTTAAGGCCAACGGCTGAAGCTTTCTTT. Translated: CASSLRPTAEAFF.

The V gene is TRBV9, the J gene TRBJ1-5; 7 nucleotides align to TRBD1. Germline CDR1 is SGDLS and CDR2 is YYNGEE. CDR3 length: 15 amino acids. The V and J ends lost 0 bases and 5 bases, in that order; junction bases with no gene match: 5. CDR3 sequence: CASSVDGDRHQPQHF. As DNA, the CDR3 is TGTGCCAGCAGCGTAGATGGGGACAGACATCAGCCCCAGCATTTT.

The chain joins TRBV28 to TRBJ2-3, with TRBD2 matching over 10 bases. Germline values: CDR1 MDHEN, CDR2 SYDVKM. The CDR3 is 12 residues long. J was trimmed by 11 bases and V by 5 bases; bases with no gene match: 4. The CDR3 sequence: CASSRGLAQQYF. Here the CDR3 DNA reads TGTGCCAGCAGTAGGGGACTAGCGCAGCAGTATTTT.

The chain links TRBV19 to TRBJ2-7; 12 positions agree with TRBD2. This CDR3 comprises 14 residues. Germline CDR1 is LNHDA and CDR2 is SQIVND (reference sequence). The V segment lost 3 bases and the J segment 4 bases; nucleotides outside the gene matches: 1. The CDR3: CASSMTSGSYEQYF. DNA of the CDR3: TGTGCCAGTAGTATGACTAGCGGGAGTTACGAGCAGTACTTC.

The J gene is TRBJ1-2, the V gene TRBV12-3 or TRBV12-4; TRBD1 is a possible D gene (5 bases). V was cut by 6 bases and J by 4 bases, with 9 bases left in between. The CDR3 contains 12 residues. The CDR3 spells CASRPGSYGYTF. CDR3 nucleotide sequence: TGTGCCAGCAGACCAGGGAGCTATGGCTACACCTTC.

The chain joins TRBV3-1 (or the pseudogene TRBV3-2) to TRBJ2-2, with unresolved D. Germline V lookup: CDR1 LGHDT, CDR2 YNNKEL (reference sequence). CDR3 size: 15 residues. Between the trimmed V and J ends, which lost 0 bases and 0 bases, there was a span of 5 bases. In nucleotides, the CDR3 is TGTGCCAGCAGCCAAGATTACGCGAACACCGGGGAGCTGTTTTTT. Protein: CASSQDYANTGELFF.

The V call is TRBV27, the J call TRBJ1-1; D is unresolved. Per germline, CDR1 MNHEY and CDR2 SMNVEV (reference sequence). The CDR3 totals 13 residues. The V gene lost 0 bases and the J gene lost 10 bases, with 12 bases spanning the gap. The CDR3 DNA sequence: TGTGCCAGCAGTTTATCATCGGGGAGTAGAGCTTTCTTT. It specifies CASSLSSGSRAFF.

V is TRBV11-2 and J is TRBJ1-1; no firm D call. The germline V gene has CDR1 SGHAT and CDR2 FQNNGV. The CDR3 has 14 amino acids. Trimming stripped 3 bases from V and 1 base from J, with 9 bases between. CDR3 residues: CASSFGGRNTEAFF. The CDR3 nucleotides read TGTGCCAGCAGCTTTGGAGGCCGGAACACTGAAGCTTTCTTT.

The rearrangement joins TRBV19 to TRBJ2-7; D remains ambiguous. Germline loops: CDR1 LNHDA, CDR2 SQIVND (reference sequence). This CDR3 has 13 residues. The V gene lost 5 bases and the J gene lost 5 bases, with 13 bases spanning the gap. CDR3: CASSVTFSDEQYF. CDR3 sequence (DNA): TGTGCCAGTAGTGTGACTTTCAGCGACGAGCAGTACTTC.

This clone was seen just once. The CDR3 spells CASSRNPGYGYTF. The CDR3 nucleotides read TGTGCCAGCAGTCGAAACCCGGGTTATGGCTACACCTTC. The genes are TRBV6-5 and TRBJ1-2, with no clear D. V lost 5 bases and J 5 bases, leaving 12 bases between the germline ends. The CDR3 covers 13 residues. The germline V gene has CDR1 MNHEY and CDR2 SVGAGI.

The CDR3 is CASSGAEGGGRSYNEQFF. CDR3 sequence (DNA): TGTGCCAGCAGCGGGGCGGAGGGGGGAGGGCGGTCCTACAATGAGCAGTTCTTC. The chain is built from TRBV11-2 and TRBJ2-1; tentative D call: TRBD2 (7 bases). This CDR3 comprises 18 residues. Germline V gives CDR1 SGHAT, CDR2 FQNNGV. V was pared by 5 bases and J by 1 base, with 21 bases between. The complete variable domain, with remaining parts taken from reference TRBV11-2 and TRBJ2-1, reads EAGVAQSPRYKIIEKRQSVAFWCNPISGHATLYWYQQILGQGPKLLIQFQNNGVVDDSQLPKDRFSAERLKGVDSTLKIQPAKLEDSAVYLCASSGAEGGGRSYNEQFFGPGTRLTVL.

Here the CDR3 DNA reads TGTGCCAGCGGGGGAGGACAGGGGAATTCACCCCTCCACTTT. Amino acid sequence: CASGGGQGNSPLHF. The chain recombines TRBV6-5 with TRBJ1-6, with TRBD1 identical over 9 bases. Germline lookup yields CDR1 MNHEY and CDR2 SVGAGI. V lost 8 bases to trimming and J lost 7 bases; unmatched junction nucleotides: 6. This CDR3 contains 14 residues.

The V call is TRBV2, the J call TRBJ1-3; unclear D gene. V shed 6 bases and J shed 2 bases, with 17 bases lying between them. This CDR3 spans 16 amino acids. Germline CDR1 and CDR2: SNHLY and FYNNEI. CDR3 residues: CASSPFAGVPGNTIYF. As DNA, the CDR3 is TGTGCCAGCAGCCCCTTCGCCGGAGTACCTGGAAACACCATATATTTT.

This chain joins TRBV5-5 and TRBJ1-2, with TRBD1 matching over 9 bases. CDR3 length: 13 amino acids. Trimming removed 3 bases from V and 6 bases from J; junction bases left unmatched: 3. The germline V gene has CDR1 SGHKS and CDR2 YYEKEE (reference sequence). CDR3 sequence reads: CASSSRTGDGYTF. DNA for the CDR3: TGTGCCAGCAGCTCCCGGACAGGGGATGGCTACACCTTC.

This chain connects TRBV5-1 to TRBJ2-7, with a tentative D call TRBD1 (5 bases). CDR1 is SGHRS, CDR2 YFSETQ, per germline. Trimming took off 1 base at V and 4 bases at J, with 9 bases between the two ends. The CDR3 is made up of 13 amino acids. The CDR3 loop is CASSLRTFYEQYF. The CDR3 nucleotides are TGCGCCAGCAGCTTGAGGACATTTTACGAGCAGTACTTC.

The chain carries TRBV29-1 and TRBJ1-2, with 7 bases matching TRBD1. This CDR3 region has 11 residues. V shed 5 bases and J 8 bases; nucleotides not matched to a gene: 5. Germline V CDR1 and CDR2: SQVTM, ANQGSEA. CDR3 sequence: CSVRTGTGYTF. The CDR3 coding sequence is TGCAGCGTTAGGACAGGTACCGGCTACACCTTC.

The J gene is TRBJ2-1, the V gene TRBV5-5; 9 bases are a match to TRBD2. V dropped 4 bases and J dropped 10; count of bases not matched to a gene: 3. This CDR3 comprises 12 residues. From germline, CDR1 is SGHKS and CDR2 YYEKEE (reference sequence). CDR3 nucleotides: TGTGCCAGCAGCCCCGCGGGAGGGGAGCAGTTCTTC. Encoded protein: CASSPAGGEQFF.

The chain uses TRBV5-1 and TRBJ2-1; 8 bases agree with TRBD1. The CDR3 contains 14 residues. V lost 3 bases to trimming and J lost 6 bases; unmatched junction nucleotides: 5. Germline V gene sequence: CDR1 SGHRS, CDR2 YFSETQ. The CDR3 DNA sequence: TGCGCCAGCAGCTCGGACAGGGAGAGCAATGAGCAGTTCTTC. Protein: CASSSDRESNEQFF.

This rearrangement joins TRBV28 to TRBJ1-1; D gene unclear. This CDR3 is built from 14 residues. The germline V gene has CDR1 MDHEN and CDR2 SYDVKM. V was cut by 7 bases and J by 1 base, with 13 bases left in between. The CDR3 protein is CASMVGARNTEAFF. The DNA of the CDR3 is TGTGCCAGCATGGTGGGCGCTAGGAACACTGAAGCTTTCTTT.

The chain recombines TRBV19 with TRBJ1-1; 9 positions agree with TRBD1. Germline lookup yields CDR1 LNHDA and CDR2 SQIVND (reference sequence). The CDR3 is 13 amino acids. Trimming at V came to 7 bases and at J to 7 bases, leaving 7 bases not matched to a gene. The DNA of the CDR3 is TGTGCCAGTACTGTACAGGGGGCAGTTGAAGCTTTCTTT. It specifies CASTVQGAVEAFF.

The V gene is TRBV30, the J gene TRBJ1-3; D is ambiguous. The CDR3 is made up of 14 amino acids. V lost 3 bases and J 0 bases, leaving 9 bases between the germline ends. In germline, CDR1 is GTSNPN, CDR2 SVGIG (reference sequence). The DNA for the CDR3 is TGTGCCTGGAGACCTACGGACTCTGGAAACACCATATATTTT. This encodes CAWRPTDSGNTIYF. Complete variable domain (other parts from reference TRBV30 and TRBJ1-3): SQTIHQWPATLVQPVGSPLSLECTVEGTSNPNLYWYRQAAGRGLQLLFYSVGIGQISSEVPQNLSASRPQDRQFILSSKKLLLSDSGFYLCAWRPTDSGNTIYFGEGSWLTVV.

The chain uses TRBV7-9 and TRBJ2-3; D gene unclear. The ends were cut back, 5 bases at V and 2 bases at J, with 11 bases in the middle. CDR3 length: 14 residues. Germline V gene data show CDR1 as SEHNR and CDR2 as FQNEAQ (reference sequence). CDR3 sequence (DNA): TGTGCCAGCAGCCCAGACCGGAACACAGATACGCAGTATTTT. The encoded protein is CASSPDRNTDTQYF.

The genes are TRBV6-4 and TRBJ1-1, with 9 positions matching TRBD1. Germline V gene sequence: CDR1 MRHNA, CDR2 SNTAGT. The CDR3 has 12 amino acids. V lost 9 bases to trimming and J lost 6 bases; unmatched junction nucleotides: 5. The CDR3 loop is CARKDRGSEAFF. CDR3 bases: TGTGCCAGAAAGGACAGGGGATCTGAAGCTTTCTTT.

V and J are TRBV10-2 and TRBJ2-1, with D maybe TRBD2 (6 bases). The germline V and J ends were trimmed by 8 bases and 0 bases, with 11 bases remaining between them. Germline-derived CDR1 and CDR2 are WSHSY and SAAADI. This CDR3 has 14 residues. Here the CDR3 DNA reads TGCGCCAGCTCCTCGGAGGGCTCCTACAATGAGCAGTTCTTC. The encoded protein is CASSSEGSYNEQFF.